The clone carrying this TCR beta chain was observed a few times. Only in-frame clones appear in the TCRdb table, and some are missing; sequencing was by immunoSEQ multiplex PCR. The table includes 150,000 to 200,000 clones, almost 90% detected once. The sample belongs to a study of T cell responses to AZD1222 COVID-19 vaccine. V lost 6 bases and J 0 bases, leaving 15 bases between the germline ends. Germline V CDR1 and CDR2: MNHEY, SVGEGT. This CDR3 region has 17 residues. The source of this sequence is an adult who received the AZD1222 COVID-19 vaccine. The specimen comprised peripheral blood, sampled 28 days after the second AZD1222 dose. This chain uses TRBV6-2 or TRBV6-3 with TRBJ1-6; D unresolved. The CDR3 DNA follows: TGTGCCAGCAGCCCTCCCACGGAGAGCTCCTATAATTCACCCCTCCACTTT. Translation gives CASSPPTESSYNSPLHF.